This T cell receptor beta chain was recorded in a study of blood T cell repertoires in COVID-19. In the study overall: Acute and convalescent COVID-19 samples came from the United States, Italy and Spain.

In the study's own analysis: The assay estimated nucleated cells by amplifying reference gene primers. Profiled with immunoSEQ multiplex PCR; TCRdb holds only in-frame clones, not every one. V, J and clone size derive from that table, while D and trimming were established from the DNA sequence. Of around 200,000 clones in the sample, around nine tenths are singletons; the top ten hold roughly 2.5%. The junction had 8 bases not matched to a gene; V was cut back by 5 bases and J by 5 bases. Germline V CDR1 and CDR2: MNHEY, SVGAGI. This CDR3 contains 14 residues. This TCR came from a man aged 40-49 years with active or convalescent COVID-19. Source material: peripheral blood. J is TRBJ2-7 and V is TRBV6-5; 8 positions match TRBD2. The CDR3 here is CASSTGGGLDEQYF. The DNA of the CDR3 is TGTGCCAGCAGTACGGGGGGGGGTTTGGACGAGCAGTACTTC.